The rows below give T cell receptor beta chains drawn from one sample of a study of shared T cell receptors in the human thymus. Clones were read by immunoSEQ multiplex PCR, and TCRdb kept only the in-frame ones, dropping some. The sample records hundreds of thousands of clones, more than 70% being singletons. Another study also made use of these data, one on human thymus T cells.

Sequencing was performed on thymocytes. The receptors were gathered from a boy younger than two with a congenital heart defect. Both conserved end residues are part of each CDR3. The D gene is left open where the match is weak. The size entry is marked missing in some rows and otherwise reads once, few, many or a size class.

-,TRBJ2-1,TRBV9,-,TGTGCCAGCAGCGGATCTAGGAATGAGCAGTTCTTC,CASSGSRNEQFF
TRBD1,TRBJ1-3,TRBV7-9,-,TGTGCCAGCAGCTTGACAGGGGCGCTCTCTGGAAACACCATATATTTT,CASSLTGALSGNTIYF
-,TRBJ2-3,TRBV5-5,-,TGTGCCAGCAGCTTTAGTTTCGATGATACGCAGTATTTT,CASSFSFDDTQYF
TRBD2,TRBJ2-1,TRBV7-2,-,TGTGCCAGCAGCCACCACCGGGACTACCCATATTACAATGAGCAGTTCTTC,CASSHHRDYPYYNEQFF
TRBD2,TRBJ2-1,TRBV15,-,TGTGCCACCAGCAGAGAACTAGCGAAAGGCTACAATGAGCAGTTCTTC,CATSRELAKGYNEQFF
-,TRBJ2-7,TRBV9,-,TGTGCCAGCAGCGTAGGGGGAGAGGGCGAGCAGTACTTC,CASSVGGEGEQYF
TRBD2,TRBJ2-5,TRBV6-1,-,TGTGCCAGCAGTCCCGGGGGGGGTGCGGGGGAGACCCAGTACTTC,CASSPGGGAGETQYF
-,TRBJ1-5,TRBV12-5,few,TGTGCTAGTGGTTTGGTATCGGGAAGGGAGGGGGTTAATCAGCCCCAGCATTTT,CASGLVSGREGVNQPQHF
TRBD2,TRBJ2-7,TRBV28,-,TGTGCCAGCAGTTTTTTGGGACTAGCGGGAGTTTATTCCCACGAGCAGTACTTC,CASSFLGLAGVYSHEQYF
TRBD1,TRBJ1-1,TRBV2,-,TGTGCCAGCAGGGAGGACAGGGTCGGAAATTCTGAAGCTTTCTTT,CASREDRVGNSEAFF
TRBD2,TRBJ2-7,TRBV29-1,-,TGCAGCGTGCGGACTAGCGGAAAGGCAAACTCCTACGAGCAGTACTTC,CSVRTSGKANSYEQYF
-,TRBJ2-5,TRBV9,-,TGTGCCAGCAGCCCACGGGGGACAGAAGGAGAGACCCAGTACTTC,CASSPRGTEGETQYF
-,TRBJ2-1,TRBV7-6,-,TGTGCCAGCAGCCCGAACCATCGACAGACCCATGAGCAGTTCTTC,CASSPNHRQTHEQFF
TRBD1,TRBJ2-7,TRBV7-2,-,TGTGCCAGCAGCCCAATCCTACAGGGGACCATCTACGAGCAGTACTTC,CASSPILQGTIYEQYF
-,TRBJ1-5,TRBV19,few,TGTGCCAGTAGTAGAAACCGGGGGGGTCAGCCCCAGCATTTT,CASSRNRGGQPQHF
TRBD2,TRBJ2-3,TRBV4-3,-,TGCGCCAGCAGCCAAGCGGGCGGGGGGGCTAAAGATACGCAGTATTTT,CASSQAGGGAKDTQYF
-,TRBJ1-5,TRBV28,-,TGTGCCAGCAAACTCCGGGACACCGTACCGAATCAGCCCCAGCATTTT,CASKLRDTVPNQPQHF
-,TRBJ1-1,TRBV2,-,TGTGCCAGCAGCTTGACAGACATGAACACTGAAGCTTTCTTT,CASSLTDMNTEAFF
-,TRBJ1-1,TRBV29-1,-,TGCAGCGTTGAGGGGCCTGAAGCTTTCTTT,CSVEGPEAFF
TRBD1,TRBJ2-3,TRBV2,once,TGTGCCAGCACTCAGGGACAGGATTTTGACACGCAGTATTTT,CASTQGQDFDTQYF
-,TRBJ1-1,TRBV12-5,-,TGTGCTAGTGGTTTGGGGGGAGGGACGAACACTGAAGCTTTCTTT,CASGLGGGTNTEAFF
TRBD1,TRBJ1-1,TRBV19,once,TGTGCCAGTAGTCCCGGGACAGGGATCGGCACTGAAGCTTTCTTT,CASSPGTGIGTEAFF
TRBD1,TRBJ1-3,TRBV6-5,-,TGTGCCAGCAGGGCCGGGACAGGGACTGGAAACACCATATATTTT,CASRAGTGTGNTIYF
-,TRBJ1-6,TRBV27,few,TGTGCCAGCAACCTTCAGGGGCCGAGCTCCTATAATTCACCCCTCCACTTT,CASNLQGPSSYNSPLHF
TRBD1,TRBJ1-6,TRBV4-2,-,TGTGCCAGCAGCCCAGAGCCCGGACAGGGGAGCTCCTATAATTCCCCCCTCCACTTT,CASSPEPGQGSSYNSPLHF
TRBD1,TRBJ2-1,TRBV5-1,-,TGCGCCAGCAGCAGGAAAACCGGGACAGAAGACAATGAGCAGTTCTTC,CASSRKTGTEDNEQFF
TRBD1,TRBJ1-3,TRBV5-4,-,TGTGCCAGCAGCCCAGACAGGGGTAACACCATATATTTT,CASSPDRGNTIYF